This TCR beta chain was profiled in a study of T cell repertoires in cytomegalovirus infection. Across the study: The authors relied on CMV epitopes, both recently identified HLA-C-restricted and well-studied HLA-B-restricted. Shared public TCR beta signatures pointed to both CMV infection and a matching HLA type. The study, taken as a whole, reports: The ex vivo response showed dominance by HLA-C-restricted CMV-specific TCR beta clonotypes. Frequencies of public TCR beta families were cumulated, and this identified carriers of CMV plus the relevant HLA.

TCRdb re-called the reads through MiXCR, storing one row per CDR3 protein. The sample includes 550,000 to 850,000 distinct CDR3 sequences, about 30% of them seen just once. In this sample, this clonotype turned up a few times. The antigen remains undetermined. Deletions cut 5 bases from V and 0 bases from J, with 11 bases between. This CDR3 has 14 residues. Germline V gene lookup returns CDR1 MNHNY and CDR2 SVGAGI (reference sequence). The material was cultured PBMCs, obtained from culture after CMV antigen stimulation. The TCR comes from a human donor in good health (CMV status not recorded). Some clones in this sample may be carry-over from other donors' samples. This rearrangement joins TRBV6-6 to TRBJ2-7, with D possibly TRBD2 on 5 matching bases. The DNA of the CDR3 is TGTGCCAGCAGTGACCCGGGAAGCTCCTACGAGCAGTACTTC. It codes for CASSDPGSSYEQYF.